This TCR beta chain was sequenced for a study of cytomegalovirus exposure and HLA in healthy donors. This clone was seen a few times. Its antigen is unidentified. Germline loops: CDR1 SGHDN, CDR2 FVKESK. V lost 0 bases, J lost 10 bases, and 10 bases lay in between. The CDR3 length is 14 residues. 60 Vbeta and 13 Jbeta primers were used in PCR. Libraries were prepared by immunoSEQ multiplex PCR; TCRdb keeps only in-frame clonotypes and omits some of them. Of some 120,000 clones detected, less than 85% appear once; the ten largest clones hold roughly 9.6%. Findings of the study overall: In vitro checks showed that a few CMV-associated chains really do target CMV antigens.

Everyone who donated was a healthy bone marrow donor. The sample was PBMCs. The receptor comes from a man younger than 40 in good health and CMV-seropositive. The J gene is TRBJ1-6, the V gene TRBV14; D possibly corresponds to TRBD1 (5 bases). CDR3 coding DNA: TGTGCCAGCAGCCAAGATTGGAGGGGATCACCCCTCCACTTT. It is translated as CASSQDWRGSPLHF.